This T cell receptor (beta chain) was sequenced for a study of shared clonotypes between healthy human individuals. Study results and limitations: Blood alone was sampled, and tissue repertoires likely differ. Against clonotypes common to all four donors, non-shared ones had lower generation probabilities.

CDR3 length equals 14 residues. Germline values: CDR1 SGHNT, CDR2 YYREEE (reference sequence). V trimming: 5 bases; J trimming: 5 bases; junction bases outside the gene matches: 6. Concerning this clone: Its cognate antigen is unknown.

Using immunoSEQ multiplex PCR, the repertoire was profiled, and TCRdb retains in-frame clones only, with some absent. The sample shows about 980,000 clones, approximately 80% of them seen only once. The chain joins TRBV5-4 to TRBJ1-2; 10 nucleotides align to TRBD1. The receptor comes from a man aged 18 to 29 in good health. The sequencing sample was made of memory CD4+ T cells sorted from blood. Subset defined: CD45RA-negative fraction. The CDR3 DNA reads TGTGCCAGCAGTCCAGACAGGGGGCCGTATGGCTACACCTTC. Translated: CASSPDRGPYGYTF. The full variable domain, with the rest looked up from reference TRBV5-4 and TRBJ1-2, is ETGVTQSPTHLIKTRGQQVTLRCSSQSGHNTVSWYQQALGQGPQFIFQYYREEENGRGNFPPRFSGLQFPNYSSELNVNALELDDSALYLCASSPDRGPYGYTFGSGTRLTVV.